This is a list of T cell receptor beta chains from one sample in a study of T cells in Graves' hyperthyroidism and ophthalmopathy. MiXCR was run by TCRdb on the multiplex PCR reads, yielding one entry per CDR3 protein. The repertoire consists of around 420,000 distinct CDR3 sequences, with roughly 14% occurring once and the leading ten covering roughly an eighth. Sequenced sample: blood. The receptors were sampled from a woman aged 18-29 years with Graves' hyperthyroidism. The CDR3 runs from the conserved cysteine through the conserved F or W. Fields, in order: D gene, V gene, clone size, J gene, CDR3 DNA, CDR3 protein. A D gene is named only where the DNA matches it firmly. Size values are once, few and many counts, or a class for expanded clones, and some rows have none.

>.|TRBV3-1|many|TRBJ2-4
TGTGCCAGCAGCCAAGACCTTCGGAACATTCAGTACTTC
CASSQDLRNIQYF
>.|TRBV5-1|many|TRBJ2-1
TGCGCCAGCTCCCTACACAGGGAAAGGAGAAACAATGAGCAGTTCTTC
CASSLHRERRNNEQFF
>.|TRBV6-1|.|TRBJ1-1
TGTGCCAGCCACGCGGGGGGGATTTTAGAGACTGAAGCTTTCTTT
CASHAGGILETEAFF
>.|TRBV11-1|many|TRBJ1-2
TGTGCCAGCAGCCCGGACGGCCCCTCCTATGGCTACACCTTC
CASSPDGPSYGYTF
>.|TRBV20-1|many|TRBJ2-7
TGCAGTGCTATAAGAGGGTTCCAATCCTACGAGCAGTACTTC
CSAIRGFQSYEQYF
>.|TRBV28|many|TRBJ2-1
TGTGCCAGCAGTTCCCCTAGACGGCCTGGAACTATGACCTACAATGAGCAGTTCTTC
CASSSPRRPGTMTYNEQFF
>.|TRBV3-2|many|TRBJ1-1
TGTGCCAGCAGCCAAGAGGTCTATTCTGTTGGAGCTTTCTTT
CASSQEVYSVGAFF
>.|TRBV10-3|many|TRBJ2-7
TGTGCCATCACCCCCGGGAGCTCCCTATTGGAGCAGTACTTC
CAITPGSSLLEQYF
>TRBD1|TRBV28|many|TRBJ2-3
TGTGCCAGCAGTCCGGACAGGAACACAGATACGCAGTATTTT
CASSPDRNTDTQYF
>.|TRBV10-3|many|TRBJ1-2
TGTGCCATCAGTGAACTGGGCGGCCCAAATGGCTACACCTTC
CAISELGGPNGYTF
>TRBD1|TRBV24-1|.|TRBJ1-4
TGTGCCACCAGTGACCAAGAAGAAGGGACAGCACCAACTAATGAAAAACTGTTTTTT
CATSDQEEGTAPTNEKLFF
>.|TRBV4-2|few|TRBJ1-2
TGTGCCAGCAGCCAAGAAAGGATAGGAGCTAACTATGGCTACACCTTC
CASSQERIGANYGYTF
>TRBD1|TRBV18|.|TRBJ2-2
TGTGCCACGGTTGGGACAGACAACACCGGGGAGCTGTTTTTT
CATVGTDNTGELFF
>.|TRBV28|.|TRBJ1-2
TGTGCCAGCAGCCCCAGGGGCTTTGGCTACACCTTC
CASSPRGFGYTF
>.|TRBV3-1|many|TRBJ1-4
TGTGCCAGCAGCCAATCCGTCCGGGGGCGCCGAAAACTGTTTTTT
CASSQSVRGRRKLFF